This is a list of T cell receptor beta chains from one sample in a study of T cell responses to AZD1222 COVID-19 vaccine. Sequencing used immunoSEQ multiplex PCR; TCRdb keeps in-frame clones, though not all of them. The table records 90,000 to 150,000 clones, roughly 87% of them present only once. The material sequenced was peripheral blood, taken on day 0 of AZD1222 vaccination. The receptors here all came from an adult in good health. The conserved cysteine and the conserved F or W are not part of the CDR3 here. The order of the fields is clone size, V gene, CDR3 protein. The size field is filled for only some rows; it gives once, few, many or a size class.

>few|TRBV28
ASSAGTGSTDTQY
>-|TRBV27
ASSSPPGRAF
>-|TRBV10-3
AISSTGDNSPLH
>-|TRBV7-9
ASSLDSPLH
>-|TRBV5-5
ASQDRSEWDPYEQY
>-|TRBV18
ASSPGGQSVYEQY
>-|TRBV21-1
ASSKGLAGLQVDTQY
>-|TRBV5-5
ASSYLGNTIY
>-|TRBV23-1
ASKRDTNEKLF
>-|TRBV28
ASWHRANTEAF
>-|TRBV3-1/TRBV3-2
ASSRQGGQETQY